The text below deals with one T cell receptor beta chain. Its antigen is unknown. No much larger clone is present one base from it, and per-base qualities are unavailable. Library creation used the immunoSEQ multiplex PCR assay. Under the source paper's analysis protocol: To diagnose cytomegalovirus status from the catalog of TCR beta chain sequences, a statistical classification framework was built. The table was pulled from immuneACCESS by TCRdb, which kept in-frame rearrangements only. Such tables lose some clones; where checked, under half of the loss comes from unresolved V genes, and the rest has no known cause. V and J calls and clone size are as listed in that table; D and trimming were resolved from the DNA. Across this sample there are roughly 240,000 clones, with around nine tenths seen only once. The ten largest clones add up to roughly 2.5% of the sample. The trim is 1 base for V and 5 bases for J, with a gap of 18 bases between the germline ends. CDR1 MGHRA and CDR2 YSYEKL were looked up in the germline V gene. The CDR3 runs 16 residues from the cysteine to the phenylalanine. The entry retains the CDR3 DNA only, 48 bases that are in frame from base 1.

These data are taken from a study of cytomegalovirus exposure and HLA in healthy donors (dated by TCRdb to the late 2010s). Describing the broader study: According to a later analysis, the roughly 120 validation repertoires were produced on the same platform as the roughly 600 repertoires of the first cohort. The study aimed to test whether cataloging public T cell receptors could reveal signatures of past pathogen exposure. A separate validation cohort of over a hundred different subjects was used in addition to the approximately 640-subject first cohort. High-throughput TCR immunosequencing, statistical association of individual TCRs with disease status, and machine learning were combined to predict cytomegalovirus infection status.

Broad study findings and their caveats: Across donors, most TCR sequences were observed very rarely, whereas some public TCRs were present in many individuals. In the study, some 160 TCR beta chains were listed as associated with cytomegalovirus. In a later analysis, TCRs clustered in the first cohort were found to also tend to co-occur in the 130 or so validation repertoires, with 94% of cluster scores above 0. The validation cohort had no HLA typing available for a later analysis, so co-occurrence within that cohort was assessed over all 110 or so repertoires. In vitro tests confirmed that three of the cytomegalovirus-associated TCR beta chains recognize cytomegalovirus antigens. Cytomegalovirus status was reported to be diagnosed by the classifier with high specificity and sensitivity in both the original and validation cohorts. The authors suggested that the approach could potentially be extended to other disease states and immunological phenotypes.

Separate from the roughly 630-subject first cohort, the validation cohort of roughly 120 subjects was the group to which the donors belonged. This sequence originates from a man aged 18-30 years in good health and CMV-seronegative. The sample consisted of PBMCs. The sequence is built from TRBV4-1 and TRBJ2-7, with a weak D call of TRBD2 (5 bases match). The CDR3 corresponds to CASSQASRSGIHEQYF. In nucleotides, the sequence is TGCGCCAGCAGCCAAGCTTCCCGTTCGGGAATTCACGAGCAGTACTTC.